This T cell receptor (beta chain) was obtained from a study of patients and donors after allogeneic stem cell transplantation. This clonotype came up a few times. One entry per CDR3 protein, called by TCRdb with MiXCR from the RT-PCR reads. The data hold 390,000 or so distinct CDR3 sequences, with 16% observed a single time. There are 14 residues in the CDR3. Germline CDR1 reads SGDLS; CDR2 reads YYNGEE. Trimming shortened V by 2 bases and J by 3 bases, and 11 bases separated the two germline ends. This chain connects TRBV9 to TRBJ2-5; D possibly matches TRBD1 or TRBD2 (5 bases each). The receptor was isolated from a human donor who was either an allogeneic HSCT recipient or a stem cell or donor lymphocyte infusion donor (not recorded which). It is not recorded whose cells these are; they may come from a transplant donor. Sample: blood, either unsorted or a sorted T cell fraction (not recorded which). CDR3 sequence reads: CASSVGTMKETQYF. The CDR3 DNA follows: TGTGCCAGCAGCGTCGGGACGATGAAAGAGACCCAGTACTTC.